These 27 T cell receptor beta chains originate from one sample sequenced in a study of cytotoxic CD8 clonotypes in ibrutinib-treated CLL. The assay was immunoSEQ multiplex PCR, and TCRdb's table has in-frame clones only and misses some. The data hold about 130,000 clones, with approximately 83% observed a single time. The input for sequencing was PBMCs, taken after 24 months of ibrutinib treatment. Every receptor here comes from a human donor with chronic lymphocytic leukemia.

The chain joins TRBV7-2 to TRBJ2-2; D gene unclear. This CDR3 comprises 16 residues. The germline V gene has CDR1 SGHTA and CDR2 FQGNSA. V lost 5 bases, J lost 6 bases, and 19 bases lay in between. The CDR3 DNA sequence: TGTGCCAGCAGCATCAACTATTATTCTTTTTCCGGGGAGCTGTTTTTT. It codes for CASSINYYSFSGELFF.

The chain employs TRBV28 and TRBJ2-7; D assignment may be TRBD1 or TRBD2 (5 bases each). The CDR3 sequence is 15 residues long. The germline V and J ends were trimmed by 10 bases and 6 bases, with 25 bases remaining between them. The V gene's germline CDR1 is MDHEN and CDR2 SYDVKM. DNA of the CDR3: TGTGCCACCAACCTGGGGACGAGGTTGTTTGGCGAGCAGTACTTC. Its protein product is CATNLGTRLFGEQYF.

This clone showed up just once. The V call is TRBV28, the J call TRBJ2-3, with D possibly TRBD1 on 6 matching bases. The CDR3 loop spans 17 amino acids. The V and J ends lost 2 bases and 3 bases respectively, with 18 bases between them. The germline gives CDR1 MDHEN, CDR2 SYDVKM. The CDR3 reads CASSLSLSGRGTDTQYF. The CDR3 bases are TGTGCCAGCAGTTTAAGTCTTTCGGGCAGGGGAACAGATACGCAGTATTTT. Full variable domain (remainder filled in from reference TRBV28 and TRBJ2-3): DVKVTQSSRYLVKRTGEKVFLECVQDMDHENMFWYRQDPGLGLRLIYFSYDVKMKEKGDIPEGYSVSREKKERFSLILESASTNQTSMYLCASSLSLSGRGTDTQYFGPGTRLTVL.

V is TRBV5-1 and J is TRBJ2-7; perhaps TRBD1 as D (6 bases). The CDR3 length is 13 residues. Germline CDR1 SGHRS, CDR2 YFSETQ. V lost 0 bases, J lost 6 bases, and 10 bases lay in between. CDR3 bases: TGCGCCAGCAGCTTGGAACAGGGCCGCGAGCAGTACTTC. Amino acid sequence: CASSLEQGREQYF.

The chain joins TRBV28 to TRBJ1-5; D not resolved. Trimming cost V 7 bases and J 7 bases, with 14 bases left between them. This CDR3 is 13 amino acids long. The germline gives CDR1 MDHEN, CDR2 SYDVKM. CDR3 sequence: CASTSGWGQPQHF. The DNA of the CDR3 is TGTGCCAGCACCTCCGGGTGGGGACAGCCCCAGCATTTT.

V is TRBV6-6 and J is TRBJ2-3, with 10 bases identical to TRBD2. The CDR3 contains 15 residues. The ends lost 10 bases at V and 0 bases at J; junction bases unmatched: 7. In germline, CDR1 is MNHNY, CDR2 SVGAGI (reference sequence). The CDR3 protein is CATRASGGSTDTQYF. For the CDR3, the DNA is TGTGCCACAAGGGCTAGCGGGGGAAGCACAGATACGCAGTATTTT.

This chain joins TRBV4-1 and TRBJ1-1; D is possibly TRBD1 (5 bases). Trimming shortened V by 2 bases and J by 3 bases, and 22 bases separated the two germline ends. The CDR3 loop spans 18 amino acids. In germline, CDR1 is MGHRA, CDR2 YSYEKL. CDR3 residues: CASSQINFLGPSDTEAFF. The CDR3 DNA reads as TGCGCCAGCAGCCAAATTAACTTTTTGGGACCGAGCGACACTGAAGCTTTCTTT.

The rearrangement joins TRBV4-2 to TRBJ2-1; either TRBD1 or TRBD2 may supply D (6 bases each). The CDR3 is made up of 18 amino acids. Germline lookup yields CDR1 LGHNA and CDR2 YNFKEQ. Trimming took 0 bases from V and 8 from J, leaving 23 bases between them. CDR3 amino acids: CASSQDGRGASVVDEQFF. CDR3 sequence (DNA): TGTGCCAGCAGCCAAGACGGAAGGGGGGCTAGCGTCGTCGATGAGCAGTTCTTC.

J is TRBJ2-5 and V is TRBV21-1; TRBD2, the D gene given by the table, was not confirmed from the DNA. TRBV21-1 is a pseudogene locus. There are 19 residues in the CDR3. The CDR3 spells CASSSFKRGGPGLGETQYF. Here the CDR3 DNA reads TGTGCCAGCAGCAGTTTCAAGCGGGGGGGCCCGGGGTTAGGAGAGACCCAGTACTTC.

In DNA form, the CDR3 reads TGCAGCGTGGCGAGGGACAGTTCAAACTACGAGCAGTACTTC. This encodes CSVARDSSNYEQYF. The gene calls are TRBV29-1 and TRBJ2-7; 7 positions match TRBD1. V was clipped by 6 bases and J by 3 bases; unmatched bases: 11. Germline V CDR1 and CDR2: SQVTM, ANQGSEA. This CDR3 contains 14 residues.

This clone was picked up a small number of times. The chain couples TRBV2 to TRBJ1-5, with 7 bases fitting TRBD1. This CDR3 contains 14 residues. Germline assignment: CDR1 SNHLY and CDR2 FYNNEI. Trimming took 7 bases from V and 0 from J; bases not matched to a gene: 3. The CDR3 nucleotides read TGTGCCAGCACGGGACAGCATAGCAATCAGCCCCAGCATTTT. Translation gives CASTGQHSNQPQHF.

This clone appeared a few times. CDR3 bases: TGTGCCAGCAGAGCACAAACAGGGCCCCAGCATTTT. It specifies CASRAQTGPQHF. The rearrangement links TRBV25-1 to TRBJ1-5, with a tentative D call TRBD1 (5 bases). This CDR3 spans 12 amino acids. Trimming shortened V by 6 bases and J by 9 bases, and 12 bases separated the two germline ends. Germline V gives CDR1 MGHDK, CDR2 SYGVNS.

In its sample, this clone was seen once. The V and J genes are TRBV27 and TRBJ2-1; 9 bases map to TRBD2. The J segment lost 6 bases and the V segment lost 6 bases, leaving 9 bases of the junction unmatched. CDR3 length equals 15 residues. CDR1 is MNHEY, CDR2 SMNVEV, per germline (reference sequence). This CDR3 reads CASSPGTSFGNEQFF. The CDR3 bases are TGTGCCAGCAGCCCCGGGACTAGCTTCGGCAATGAGCAGTTCTTC.

The V gene is TRBV9, the J gene TRBJ2-3, with 9 bases fitting TRBD2. V lost 4 bases, J lost 1 base, and 10 bases stayed unmatched. The germline gives CDR1 SGDLS, CDR2 YYNGEE. This CDR3 comprises 17 residues. The CDR3 nucleotides read TGTGCCAGCAGCCCCACCTCTAGCGGGGACCGCACAGATACGCAGTATTTT. Protein: CASSPTSSGDRTDTQYF.

The CDR3 coding sequence is TGTGCCAGTAGTATGAGCAGGAACACTGAAGCTTTCTTT. It codes for CASSMSRNTEAFF. The chain links TRBV19 to TRBJ1-1; D is ambiguous. The CDR3 is 13 amino acids. CDR1 LNHDA and CDR2 SQIVND come from the germline V gene (reference sequence). V was shortened by 3 bases and J by 1 base, with 6 bases between the two germline ends.

The chain links TRBV9 to TRBJ2-7, with 7 bases that match TRBD2. The CDR3 is 15 amino acids. Losses at the gene ends were 0 bases for V and 3 bases for J; bases not matched to a gene: 6. CDR1 is SGDLS, CDR2 YYNGEE, per germline. The CDR3 loop is CASSVGASGDYEQYF. Here the CDR3 DNA reads TGTGCCAGCAGCGTAGGGGCTAGCGGCGACTACGAGCAGTACTTC.

V and J are TRBV7-2 and TRBJ2-3; no reliable D call. The CDR3 sequence is 17 residues long. Trimming took 5 bases from V and 0 from J, leaving 18 bases between them. Looked up from germline, CDR1 is SGHTA and CDR2 is FQGNSA. The CDR3 loop is CASSPGSIAGSTDTQYF. Here the CDR3 DNA reads TGTGCCAGCAGCCCAGGCAGTATCGCAGGAAGCACAGATACGCAGTATTTT.

The rearrangement uses TRBV28 and TRBJ1-2; D uncertain. This CDR3 spans 14 amino acids. CDR1 is MDHEN, CDR2 SYDVKM, per germline. The V and J ends lost 6 bases and 3 bases respectively, with 14 bases between them. The CDR3 coding sequence is TGTGCCAGCAGAGCTCTTCCCGGGGACTATGGCTACACCTTC. Translating gives CASRALPGDYGYTF.

The rearrangement links TRBV21-1 to TRBJ2-1; TRBD2, the table's D call, lacks a check against the DNA. TRBV21-1 is deemed a pseudogene. This CDR3 is built from 16 residues. CDR3 protein: CASSKDSRTSYNEQFF. The CDR3 nucleotides are TGTGCCAGCAGCAAAGATAGCCGGACTAGTTACAATGAGCAGTTCTTC.

This clone was counted many times. The chain carries TRBV27 and TRBJ1-2; D is undetermined. The CDR3 runs 13 residues. Between the trimmed V and J ends, which lost 7 bases and 7 bases, there was a span of 16 bases. Germline lookup yields CDR1 MNHEY and CDR2 SMNVEV (reference sequence). In DNA, the CDR3 is TGTGCCAGCACGGGCCAGGCCTGGGGTGGCTACACCTTC. It translates to CASTGQAWGGYTF.

This chain links TRBV19 with TRBJ1-2; D is unresolved. Germline loops: CDR1 LNHDA, CDR2 SQIVND (reference sequence). Trimming stripped 3 bases from V and 4 bases from J, with 9 bases between. The CDR3 has 13 residues. CDR3 sequence reads: CASSIDPTYGYTF. The CDR3 coding sequence is TGTGCCAGTAGTATCGACCCTACCTATGGCTACACCTTC.

The chain joins TRBV7-8 to TRBJ2-1; D uncertain. CDR1 is SGHVS, CDR2 FQNEAQ, per germline. The CDR3 loop spans 12 amino acids. Trimming shortened V by 3 bases and J by 8 bases, and 8 bases separated the two germline ends. The CDR3 sequence: CASSLRRHEQFF. The CDR3 nucleotides are TGTGCCAGCAGCTTGAGGCGTCATGAGCAGTTCTTC.

The J gene is TRBJ1-1, the V gene TRBV19; D is uncertain. This CDR3 comprises 15 residues. The V end was cut by 6 bases, the J end by 11 bases, with 25 bases between. The germline V gene has CDR1 LNHDA and CDR2 SQIVND (reference sequence). CDR3 protein: CASSRLPGEETRAFF. The CDR3, as DNA: TGTGCCAGTAGCCGACTTCCGGGCGAAGAGACGCGGGCTTTCTTT.

V usage is TRBV4-2 and J usage is TRBJ1-2; the D is unclear. Germline V CDR1 and CDR2: LGHNA, YNFKEQ. Trimming pared 5 bases from V and 8 bases from J, leaving 12 bases between. The CDR3 is made up of 12 amino acids. The CDR3 region is CASSLSTGGYTF. CDR3 coding DNA: TGTGCCAGCAGCTTGTCGACGGGAGGCTACACCTTC.

The V and J genes are TRBV5-6 and TRBJ2-5, with a weak D call TRBD1 (6 bases). Trimming removed 1 base at V and 1 base at J, with 8 bases between. The CDR3 is 14 amino acids. Germline V lookup: CDR1 SGHDT, CDR2 YYEEEE. The CDR3 reads CASSLQGPQETQYF. The CDR3 nucleotides are TGTGCCAGCAGCTTGCAGGGGCCCCAAGAGACCCAGTACTTC.

The chain combines TRBV7-8 with TRBJ2-7; 11 bases line up with TRBD1. V was pared by 5 bases and J by 0 bases, with 6 bases of the junction left unmatched. CDR1 and CDR2 (germline): SGHVS, FQNEAQ. The CDR3 is made up of 16 amino acids. The chain's CDR3 is CASSRGTGGNSYEQYF. In DNA, the CDR3 is TGTGCCAGCAGCCGGGGGACAGGGGGGAACTCCTACGAGCAGTACTTC.

This chain connects TRBV6-1 to TRBJ2-3, with a possible D match to TRBD1 (6 bases). Per the germline V gene, CDR1 is MNHNS and CDR2 is SASEGT. With 2 bases removed from V and 2 bases from J, the gap between germline ends came to 17 bases. There are 17 residues in the CDR3. The CDR3 reads CASSERRLQGFTDTQYF. CDR3 nucleotides: TGTGCCAGCAGTGAAAGAAGACTACAGGGTTTCACAGATACGCAGTATTTT.